These T cell receptor beta chains were read from a single sample in a study of early T cells in non-severe SARS-CoV-2 infection. A single record per CDR3 protein comes from TCRdb applying MiXCR to the 5' RACE reads. The table has 55,000 to 80,000 distinct CDR3 sequences, 10% to 15% seen once. The specimen was whole blood, collected at baseline. These TCRs come from an adult who was a healthcare worker with PCR-confirmed SARS-CoV-2 infection or an uninfected control (not recorded which). Each CDR3 is given with its conserved first and last residue. The D gene is left open where the match is weak. Size tells how often a clone was seen (once, few, many) or the class of an expanded clone, and some rows leave it out.

V gene	clone size	J gene	CDR3 length	D gene	CDR3 protein	CDR3 DNA
TRBV5-6	NA	TRBJ1-2	12	NA	CASTQDHYGYTF	TGTGCCAGCACCCAGGACCACTATGGCTACACCTTC
TRBV27	NA	TRBJ2-6	15	NA	CASSLYGSGANVLTF	TGTGCCAGCAGTTTATACGGCTCTGGGGCCAACGTCCTGACTTTC
TRBV2	many	TRBJ1-4	13	TRBD1	CASRIDRGEKLFF	TGTGCCAGCAGGATTGACAGGGGGGAAAAACTGTTTTTT
TRBV5-1	NA	TRBJ1-2	13	NA	CASSFPDRNGYTF	TGCGCCAGCAGCTTCCCGGACAGAAATGGCTACACCTTC
TRBV20-1	NA	TRBJ2-7	14	NA	CSVTTGPPRDEQYF	TGCAGTGTCACGACGGGGCCCCCTCGGGACGAGCAGTACTTC
TRBV7-9	many	TRBJ2-6	17	TRBD1	CASNRDRGDSGANVLTF	TGTGCCAGCAACCGGGACAGGGGGGATTCTGGGGCCAACGTCCTGACTTTC
TRBV11-2	NA	TRBJ2-3	14	TRBD1	CASSADRSTDTQYF	TGTGCCAGCAGCGCGGACAGGAGCACAGATACGCAGTATTTT
TRBV28	NA	TRBJ2-7	16	TRBD2	CASSGRLAGTSYEQYF	TGTGCCAGCAGTGGAAGACTAGCGGGGACCTCCTACGAGCAGTACTTC
TRBV27	NA	TRBJ2-3	11	NA	CASSHRDTQYF	TGTGCCAGCAGCCACCGAGATACGCAGTATTTT
TRBV29-1	NA	TRBJ2-1	13	NA	CSVIRDRNNEQFF	TGCAGCGTGATCCGGGACCGCAACAATGAGCAGTTCTTC
TRBV7-9	NA	TRBJ2-2	14	NA	CASSLKYDTGELFF	TGTGCCAGCAGCTTAAAATACGACACCGGGGAGCTGTTTTTT
TRBV11-2	NA	TRBJ2-1	16	TRBD1	CASSLDRQGIYNEQFF	TGTGCCAGCAGCTTAGACCGACAGGGGATTTACAATGAGCAGTTCTTC
TRBV7-2	few	TRBJ1-2	13	TRBD1	CASSTRGRSSYTF	TGTGCCAGCAGCACCAGGGGGCGCTCTAGCTACACCTTC
TRBV18	few	TRBJ2-7	14	NA	CASSHRAQPGEQYF	TGTGCCAGCTCACACCGGGCCCAACCTGGCGAGCAGTACTTC
TRBV11-2	NA	TRBJ1-1	18	NA	CASSRTDGAGPLNTEAFF	TGTGCTAGCAGCCGAACGGATGGAGCCGGACCGCTGAACACTGAAGCTTTCTTT